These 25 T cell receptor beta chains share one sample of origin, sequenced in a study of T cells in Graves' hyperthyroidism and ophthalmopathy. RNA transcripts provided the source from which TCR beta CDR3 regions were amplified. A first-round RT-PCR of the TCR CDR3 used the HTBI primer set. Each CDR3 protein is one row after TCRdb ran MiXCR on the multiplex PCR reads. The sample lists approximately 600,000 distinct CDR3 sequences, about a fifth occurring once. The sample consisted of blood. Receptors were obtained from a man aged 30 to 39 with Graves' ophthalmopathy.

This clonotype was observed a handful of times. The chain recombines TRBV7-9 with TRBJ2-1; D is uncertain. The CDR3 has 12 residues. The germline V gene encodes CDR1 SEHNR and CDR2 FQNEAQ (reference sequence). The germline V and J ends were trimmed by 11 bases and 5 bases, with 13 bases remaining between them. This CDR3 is CASLKGNNEQFF. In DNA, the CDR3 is TGTGCCTCCCTGAAGGGTAACAATGAGCAGTTCTTC.

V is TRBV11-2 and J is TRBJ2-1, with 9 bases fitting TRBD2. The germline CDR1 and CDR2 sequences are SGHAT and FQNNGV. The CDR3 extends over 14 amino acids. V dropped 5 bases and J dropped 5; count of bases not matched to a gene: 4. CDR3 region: CASSAGLANNEQFF. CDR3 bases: TGTGCCAGCAGCGCGGGACTAGCTAACAATGAGCAGTTCTTC.

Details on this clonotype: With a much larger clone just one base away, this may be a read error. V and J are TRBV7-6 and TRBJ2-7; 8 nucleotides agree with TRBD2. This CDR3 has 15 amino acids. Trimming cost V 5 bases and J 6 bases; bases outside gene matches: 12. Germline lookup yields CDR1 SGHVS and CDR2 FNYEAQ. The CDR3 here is CASSPTLAGRCEQYF. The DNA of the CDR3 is TGTGCCAGCAGCCCCACCCTAGCGGGTCGATGCGAGCAGTACTTC.

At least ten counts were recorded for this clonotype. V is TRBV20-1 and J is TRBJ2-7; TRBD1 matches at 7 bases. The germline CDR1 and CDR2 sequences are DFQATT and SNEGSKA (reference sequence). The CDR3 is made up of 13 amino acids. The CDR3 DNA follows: TGCGGGGGAACAGGGGCCTCCACCTACGAGCAGTACTTC. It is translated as CGGTGASTYEQYF.

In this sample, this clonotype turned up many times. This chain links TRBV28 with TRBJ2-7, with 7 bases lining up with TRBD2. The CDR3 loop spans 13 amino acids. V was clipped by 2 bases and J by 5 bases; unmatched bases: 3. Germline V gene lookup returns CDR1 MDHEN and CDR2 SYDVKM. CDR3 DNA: TGTGCCAGCAGTTTAGGGAGGGTAAACGAGCAGTACTTC. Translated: CASSLGRVNEQYF.

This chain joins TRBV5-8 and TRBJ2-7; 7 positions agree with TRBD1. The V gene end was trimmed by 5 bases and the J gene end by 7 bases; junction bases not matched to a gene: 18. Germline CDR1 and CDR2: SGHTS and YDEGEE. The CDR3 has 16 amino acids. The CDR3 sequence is CASRWNTGTVLREQYF. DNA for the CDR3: TGTGCCAGCAGATGGAATACCGGGACAGTTTTAAGGGAGCAGTACTTC. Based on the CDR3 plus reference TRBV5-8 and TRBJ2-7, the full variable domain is EAGVTQSPTHLIKTRGQQATLRCSPISGHTSVYWYQQALGLGLQFLLWYDEGEERNRGNFPPRFSGRQFPNYSSELNVNALELEDSALYLCASRWNTGTVLREQYFGPGTRLTVT.

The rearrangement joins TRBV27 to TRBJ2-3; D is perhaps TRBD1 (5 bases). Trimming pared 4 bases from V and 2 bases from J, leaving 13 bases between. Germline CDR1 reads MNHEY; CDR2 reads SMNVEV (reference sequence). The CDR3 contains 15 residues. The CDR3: CASSSGALYTDTQYF. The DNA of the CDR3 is TGTGCCAGCAGTTCTGGGGCTTTATACACAGATACGCAGTATTTT.

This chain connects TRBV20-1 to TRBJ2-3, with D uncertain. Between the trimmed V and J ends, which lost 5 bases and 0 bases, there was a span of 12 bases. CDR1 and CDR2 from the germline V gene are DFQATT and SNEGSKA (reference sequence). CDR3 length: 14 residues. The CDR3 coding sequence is TGCAGTGCTCACCAGATAGGGAGCACAGATACGCAGTATTTT. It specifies CSAHQIGSTDTQYF.

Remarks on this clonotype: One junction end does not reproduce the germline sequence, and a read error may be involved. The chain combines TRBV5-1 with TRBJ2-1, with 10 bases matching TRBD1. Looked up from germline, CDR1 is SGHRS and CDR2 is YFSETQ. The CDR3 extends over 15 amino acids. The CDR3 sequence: CASSSGTGVRNEQFF. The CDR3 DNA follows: TGTGCCAGCAGCTCCGGGACAGGGGTCCGCAATGAGCAGTTCTTC.

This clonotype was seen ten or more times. This chain's CDR3 is CATSSGLATYEQYF. The CDR3 DNA is TGTGCCACCTCCTCGGGACTAGCTACCTACGAGCAGTACTTC. The rearrangement uses TRBV11-2 and TRBJ2-7; 9 nucleotides line up with TRBD2. Trimming took 10 bases from V and 2 from J; bases not matched to a gene: 9. The CDR3 is 14 residues long. Germline values: CDR1 SGHAT, CDR2 FQNNGV.

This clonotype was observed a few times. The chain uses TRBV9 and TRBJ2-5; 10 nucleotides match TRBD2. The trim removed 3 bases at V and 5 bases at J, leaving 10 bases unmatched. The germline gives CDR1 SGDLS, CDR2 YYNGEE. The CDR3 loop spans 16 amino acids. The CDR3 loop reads CASSEKPGLALETQYF. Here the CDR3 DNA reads TGTGCCAGCAGCGAAAAACCGGGACTAGCGTTGGAGACCCAGTACTTC.

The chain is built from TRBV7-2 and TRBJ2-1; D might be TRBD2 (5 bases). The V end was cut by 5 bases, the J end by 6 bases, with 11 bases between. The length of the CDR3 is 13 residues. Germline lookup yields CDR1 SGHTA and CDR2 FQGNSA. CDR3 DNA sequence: TGTGCCAGCAGCCCTGAGCGGTTCAATGAGCAGTTCTTC. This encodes CASSPERFNEQFF.

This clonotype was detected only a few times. In DNA form, the CDR3 reads TGTGCCAGCAGTTACACTGGGACTAGCGGGAGGTCAGATACGCAGTATTTT. As protein: CASSYTGTSGRSDTQYF. This chain links TRBV6-5 with TRBJ2-3; 15 bases map to TRBD2. In germline, CDR1 is MNHEY, CDR2 SVGAGI. With V trimmed by 2 bases and J by 4 bases, 4 bases remained unmatched. The CDR3 has 17 residues.

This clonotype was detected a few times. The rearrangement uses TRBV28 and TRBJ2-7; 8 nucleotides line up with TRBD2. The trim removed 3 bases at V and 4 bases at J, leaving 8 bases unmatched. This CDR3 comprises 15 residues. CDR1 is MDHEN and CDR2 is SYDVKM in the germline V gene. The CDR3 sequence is CASSLVIAGSYEQYF. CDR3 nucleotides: TGTGCCAGCAGTTTGGTTATAGCGGGATCGTACGAGCAGTACTTC. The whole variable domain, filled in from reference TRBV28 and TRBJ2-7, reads DVKVTQSSRYLVKRTGEKVFLECVQDMDHENMFWYRQDPGLGLRLIYFSYDVKMKEKGDIPEGYSVSREKKERFSLILESASTNQTSMYLCASSLVIAGSYEQYFGPGTRLTVT.

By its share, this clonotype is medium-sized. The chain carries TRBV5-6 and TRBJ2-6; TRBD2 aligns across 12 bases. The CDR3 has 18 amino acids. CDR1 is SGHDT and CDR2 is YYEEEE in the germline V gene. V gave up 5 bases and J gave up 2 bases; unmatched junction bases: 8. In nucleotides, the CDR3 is TGTGCCAGCAGTTACCCGACTAGCGGGAGAACTGGGGCCAACGTCCTGACTTTC. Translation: CASSYPTSGRTGANVLTF.

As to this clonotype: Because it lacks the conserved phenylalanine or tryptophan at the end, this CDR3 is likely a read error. The CDR3 DNA reads as TGTGCCAGCAGTGAATGGCAGAACACTGAAGCTTTCCTT. The encoded protein is CASSEWQNTEAFL. This chain connects TRBV25-1 to TRBJ1-1; D gene ambiguous. The CDR3 extends over 13 amino acids. Trimming cost V 1 base and J 1 base, with 4 bases left between them. Germline V gene lookup returns CDR1 MGHDK and CDR2 SYGVNS.

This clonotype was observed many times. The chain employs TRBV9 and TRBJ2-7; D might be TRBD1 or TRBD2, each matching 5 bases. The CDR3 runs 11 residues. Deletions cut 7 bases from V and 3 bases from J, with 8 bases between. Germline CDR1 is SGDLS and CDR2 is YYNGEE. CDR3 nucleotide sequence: TGTGCCAGCGGGACGTACTACGAGCAGTACTTC. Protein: CASGTYYEQYF.

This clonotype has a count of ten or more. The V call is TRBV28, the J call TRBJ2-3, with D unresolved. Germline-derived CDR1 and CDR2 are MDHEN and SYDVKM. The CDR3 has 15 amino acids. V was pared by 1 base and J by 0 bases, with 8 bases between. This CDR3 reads CASSLSYSSTDTQYF. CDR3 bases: TGTGCCAGCAGTTTATCCTATAGTAGCACAGATACGCAGTATTTT.

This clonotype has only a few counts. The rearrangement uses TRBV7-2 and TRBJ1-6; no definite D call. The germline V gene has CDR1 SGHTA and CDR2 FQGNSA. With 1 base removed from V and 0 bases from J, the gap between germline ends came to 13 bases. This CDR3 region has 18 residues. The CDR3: CASSLGGGRRSYNSPLHF. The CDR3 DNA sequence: TGTGCCAGCAGCTTAGGGGGTGGCCGGCGCTCCTATAATTCACCCCTCCACTTT. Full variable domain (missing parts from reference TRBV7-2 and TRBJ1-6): GAGVSQSPSNKVTEKGKDVELRCDPISGHTALYWYRQSLGQGLEFLIYFQGNSAPDKSGLPSDRFSAERTGGSVSTLTIQRTQQEDSAVYLCASSLGGGRRSYNSPLHFGNGTRLTVT.

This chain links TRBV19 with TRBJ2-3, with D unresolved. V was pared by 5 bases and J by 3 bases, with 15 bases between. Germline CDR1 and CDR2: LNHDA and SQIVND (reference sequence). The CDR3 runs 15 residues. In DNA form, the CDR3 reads TGTGCCAGTAGTCCTGGGAAGGTTAGGACAGATACGCAGTATTTT. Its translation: CASSPGKVRTDTQYF.

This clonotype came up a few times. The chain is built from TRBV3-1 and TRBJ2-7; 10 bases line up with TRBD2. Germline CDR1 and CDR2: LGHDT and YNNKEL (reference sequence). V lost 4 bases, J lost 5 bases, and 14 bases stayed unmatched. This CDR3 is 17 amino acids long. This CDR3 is CASSPRASGRAFDEQYF. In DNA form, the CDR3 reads TGTGCCAGCAGCCCCCGAGCGAGCGGGAGGGCCTTCGACGAGCAGTACTTC.

This chain's CDR3 is CASSPSGGPREQYF. CDR3 in DNA: TGTGCCAGCAGTCCTAGCGGGGGCCCCCGCGAGCAGTACTTC. The rearrangement uses TRBV27 and TRBJ2-7; 10 nucleotides agree with TRBD2. Germline CDR1 is MNHEY and CDR2 is SMNVEV (reference sequence). The CDR3 loop spans 14 amino acids. The trim removed 5 bases at V and 6 bases at J, leaving 7 bases unmatched.

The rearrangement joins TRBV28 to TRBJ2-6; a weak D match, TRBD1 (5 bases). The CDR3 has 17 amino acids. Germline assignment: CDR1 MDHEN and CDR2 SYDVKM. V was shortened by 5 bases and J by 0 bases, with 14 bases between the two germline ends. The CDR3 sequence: CASSRIDSYSGANVLTF. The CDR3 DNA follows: TGTGCCAGCAGTCGAATCGACAGTTACTCTGGGGCCAACGTCCTGACTTTC.

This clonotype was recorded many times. CDR3 protein: CASSLQAGLADYEQYF. The CDR3 DNA follows: TGTGCCAGCAGCTTACAAGCGGGACTAGCGGATTACGAGCAGTACTTC. The chain uses TRBV11-2 and TRBJ2-7; 11 bases are a match to TRBD2. Germline V gene sequence: CDR1 SGHAT, CDR2 FQNNGV. CDR3 length equals 16 residues. V lost 2 bases to trimming and J lost 4 bases; unmatched junction nucleotides: 7.

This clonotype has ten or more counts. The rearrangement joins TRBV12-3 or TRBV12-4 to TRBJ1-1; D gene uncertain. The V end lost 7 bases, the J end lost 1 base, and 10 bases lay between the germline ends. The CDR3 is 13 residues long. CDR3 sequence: CASTLGQNTEAFF. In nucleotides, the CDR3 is TGTGCCAGCACCCTGGGCCAGAACACTGAAGCTTTCTTT.